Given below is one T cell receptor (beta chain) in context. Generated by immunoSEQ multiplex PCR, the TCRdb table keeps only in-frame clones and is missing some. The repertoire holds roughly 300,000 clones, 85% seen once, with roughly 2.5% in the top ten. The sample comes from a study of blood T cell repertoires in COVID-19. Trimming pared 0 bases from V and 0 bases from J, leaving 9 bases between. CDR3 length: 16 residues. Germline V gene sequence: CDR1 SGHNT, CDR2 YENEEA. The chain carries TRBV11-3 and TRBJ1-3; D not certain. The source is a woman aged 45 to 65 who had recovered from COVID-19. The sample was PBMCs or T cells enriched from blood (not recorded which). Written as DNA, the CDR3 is TGTGCCAGCAGCTTAGATAGTCAACTCTCTGGAAACACCATATATTTT. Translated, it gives CASSLDSQLSGNTIYF.